These 4 T cell receptor beta chains came from one sample sequenced in a study of STAT5B mutations in CD4+ large granular lymphocyte leukemia (dated by TCRdb to between 2021 and 2022). Library method: the immunoSEQ multiplex PCR assay. TCRdb obtained this table from immuneACCESS and retained in-frame rearrangements with V and J assigned. These tables miss some clones; where compared with another copy, unresolved V genes account for less than half of the shortfall, and the remainder is unexplained. The sample profile shows around 32,000 clones; more than 65% of them were found once. The ten largest clones represent about 6.2% of the sample. Specimen: CD4+ T cells from blood buffy coats. The receptors stem from a human donor in good health.

The chain recombines TRBV11-2 with TRBJ2-2, with a weak D call TRBD2 (6 bases). Trimming pared 1 base from V and 3 bases from J, leaving 9 bases between. The CDR3 consists of 15 residues. Germline CDR1 reads SGHAT; CDR2 reads FQNNGV. CDR3 in amino acids: CASSLVRGHTGELFF. In DNA, the CDR3 is TGTGCCAGCAGCTTAGTGCGGGGTCACACCGGGGAGCTGTTTTTT.

The V gene is TRBV27, the J gene TRBJ2-7, with 9 bases that match TRBD1. CDR3 length: 16 amino acids. The germline V gene encodes CDR1 MNHEY and CDR2 SMNVEV (reference sequence). V lost 6 bases and J lost 3; bases outside the gene matches: 12. The CDR3 bases are TGTGCCAGCAGCCAACCAGCCGACAGGGGGTTCTACGAGCAGTACTTC. Translated: CASSQPADRGFYEQYF.

The CDR3 reads CASSGRDGGRSYEQYF. The CDR3 region has the DNA TGTGCCAGCAGTGGCAGAGACGGGGGGAGATCCTACGAGCAGTACTTC. V usage is TRBV6-1 and J usage is TRBJ2-7, with TRBD2 identical over 7 bases. The V gene end was trimmed by 4 bases and the J gene end by 1 base; junction bases not matched to a gene: 10. The germline CDR1 and CDR2 sequences are MNHNS and SASEGT. There are 16 residues in the CDR3.

V and J are TRBV25-1 and TRBJ1-1; TRBD1 agrees at 7 bases. The germline gives CDR1 MGHDK, CDR2 SYGVNS. Trimming took 7 bases from V and 10 from J; bases not matched to a gene: 18. This CDR3 has 15 residues. DNA of the CDR3: TGTGCCAGCACCCCCCGGTGGGACAGTGTCCTAGGAGCTTTCTTT. Protein sequence: CASTPRWDSVLGAFF.